A selection of T cell receptor beta chains follows, all from one sample in a study of blood T cell repertoires in COVID-19. Clones were sequenced by immunoSEQ multiplex PCR, and TCRdb holds only the in-frame ones, with some missing. This table has about 210,000 clones, around nine tenths appearing once. Sequencing input: peripheral blood. The receptors stem from a woman aged 40 to 50 with acute or convalescent COVID-19. CDR3s include the opening cysteine and the closing phenylalanine or tryptophan. A D gene is named only where the DNA matches it firmly. Not every row has a clone size; where given, it reads once, few, many or a size class.

d_gene | abundance | j_gene | v_gene | CDR3nt | CDR3aa
- | - | TRBJ1-3 | TRBV7-9 | TGTGCCAGCAGACTTAGCTACTCTGGAAACACCATATATTTT | CASRLSYSGNTIYF
- | - | TRBJ2-1 | TRBV5-1 | TGCGCCAGCAGCTTGGAAGTTGGCCGAAATAACAATGAGCAGTTCTTC | CASSLEVGRNNNEQFF
TRBD1 | - | TRBJ1-4 | TRBV2 | TGTGCCAGCAACTGGGACAGTCCCGAGGAAAAACTGTTTTTT | CASNWDSPEEKLFF
- | - | TRBJ1-5 | TRBV19 | TGTGCCAGTAGTAAACAGTTCGGACAGCCCCAGCATTTT | CASSKQFGQPQHF
- | - | TRBJ1-2 | TRBV19 | TGTGCCAGTAGTATGGGTCAGGGCAACTATGGCTACACCTTC | CASSMGQGNYGYTF
- | - | TRBJ2-6 | TRBV6-4 | TGTGCCAGCAGTGAAGACACATCCAGCTCTGGGGCCAACGTCCTGACTTTC | CASSEDTSSSGANVLTF
- | - | TRBJ1-6 | TRBV10-3 | TGTGCCATCAGTGAGCCCGGGGGGGATTCACCCCTCCACTTT | CAISEPGGDSPLHF
- | - | TRBJ1-1 | TRBV5-1 | TGCGCCAGCAGCTTAGGGCAGTCCAGGGCTGAAGCTTTCTTT | CASSLGQSRAEAFF
TRBD1 | - | TRBJ2-1 | TRBV4-1 | TGCGCCAGCAGCCAAGCGCCCCAGGGGGCGGATGAGCAGTTCTTC | CASSQAPQGADEQFF
TRBD2 | - | TRBJ2-3 | TRBV2 | TGTGCCAGCAGTTTAGCGGGGGCCAGGGATACGCAGTATTTT | CASSLAGARDTQYF
TRBD1 | - | TRBJ1-1 | TRBV12-3/TRBV12-4 | TGTGCCAGCAGTCCGGACAGGGTGACTGAAGCTTTCTTT | CASSPDRVTEAFF
TRBD1 | - | TRBJ1-1 | TRBV5-1 | TGCGCCAGCAGCTTCCGGGACAGGGAGATTGAAGCTTTCTTT | CASSFRDREIEAFF
TRBD1 | - | TRBJ2-5 | TRBV7-9 | TGTGCCAGCAGCATCCTACAGGGGGCATGGGAGACCCAGTACTTC | CASSILQGAWETQYF
- | - | TRBJ1-1 | TRBV6-5 | TGTGCCAGCAGGCCGCAGGGGATGAACACTGAAGCTTTCTTT | CASRPQGMNTEAFF
- | - | TRBJ2-3 | TRBV18 | TGTGCCAGCTCACCCGCGTCGCCTCCAGATACGCAGTATTTT | CASSPASPPDTQYF
TRBD2 | - | TRBJ2-5 | TRBV11-2 | TGTGCCAGCAGCCCCCAAGGGCGGGGAGGGGAGACCCAGTACTTC | CASSPQGRGGETQYF
- | - | TRBJ1-2 | TRBV5-5 | TGTGCCAGCAGCTTGTACCCAGGAACGAACTATGGCTACACCTTC | CASSLYPGTNYGYTF
TRBD1 | once | TRBJ1-1 | TRBV14 | TGTGCCAGCAGCCAAGCCCGGGGGGACAGGACGATGAACACTGAAGCTTTCTTT | CASSQARGDRTMNTEAFF
TRBD1 | - | TRBJ1-2 | TRBV5-6 | TGTGCCAGCAGCTTCAATGACAGGGCTGGCTACACCTTC | CASSFNDRAGYTF
- | once | TRBJ1-1 | TRBV24-1 | TGTGCCACCAGTGACGGGACACTCCTTGAAGCTTTCTTT | CATSDGTLLEAFF
- | - | TRBJ2-3 | TRBV5-1 | TGCGCCAGCAGCTTGGGTTTTCGCGCGAGCACAGATACGCAGTATTTT | CASSLGFRASTDTQYF
TRBD1 | once | TRBJ1-4 | TRBV3-1/TRBV3-2 | TGTGCCAGCAGCCAACCCAGGACAGGGGAGGAAAAACTGTTTTTT | CASSQPRTGEEKLFF
TRBD2 | few | TRBJ2-1 | TRBV5-4 | TGTGCCAGCAGCCAGGGAGGGAGCCATAACCACAATGAGCAGTTCTTC | CASSQGGSHNHNEQFF
- | - | TRBJ1-2 | TRBV18 | TGTGCCAGCGCATTACAGGGAATCTATGGCTACACCTTC | CASALQGIYGYTF
TRBD1 | - | TRBJ1-3 | TRBV5-4 | TGTGCCAGCAGCCTCCAGGGGGGCTCTGGAAACACCATATATTTT | CASSLQGGSGNTIYF
- | - | TRBJ1-4 | TRBV4-1 | TGCGCCAGCAGCCGCTACCCCAATAACCTTGAAAAACTGTTTTTT | CASSRYPNNLEKLFF